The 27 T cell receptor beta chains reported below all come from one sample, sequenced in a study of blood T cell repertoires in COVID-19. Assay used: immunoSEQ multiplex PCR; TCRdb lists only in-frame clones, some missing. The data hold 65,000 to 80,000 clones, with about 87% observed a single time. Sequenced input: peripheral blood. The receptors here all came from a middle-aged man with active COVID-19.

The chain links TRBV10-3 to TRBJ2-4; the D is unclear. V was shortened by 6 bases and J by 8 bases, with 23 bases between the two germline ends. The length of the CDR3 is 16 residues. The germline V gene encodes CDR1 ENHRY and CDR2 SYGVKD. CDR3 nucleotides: TGTGCCATCAGGGAATCCCTAGGAAGCCCGAGTCACATTCAGTACTTC. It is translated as CAIRESLGSPSHIQYF.

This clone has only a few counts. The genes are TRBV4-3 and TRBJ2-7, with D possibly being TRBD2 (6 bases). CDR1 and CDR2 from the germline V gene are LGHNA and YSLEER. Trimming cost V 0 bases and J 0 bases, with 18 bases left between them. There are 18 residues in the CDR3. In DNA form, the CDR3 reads TGCGCCAGCAGCCAAGATCGGGGCGGGGACGGAAGCTCCTACGAGCAGTACTTC. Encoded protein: CASSQDRGGDGSSYEQYF.

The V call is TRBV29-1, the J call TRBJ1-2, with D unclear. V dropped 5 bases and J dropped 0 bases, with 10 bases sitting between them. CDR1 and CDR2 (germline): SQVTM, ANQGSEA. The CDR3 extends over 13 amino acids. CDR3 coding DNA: TGCAGCGTTCTTCGGGGTGCTAACTATGGCTACACCTTC. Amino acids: CSVLRGANYGYTF. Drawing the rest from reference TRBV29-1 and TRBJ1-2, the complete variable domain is SAVISQKPSRDICQRGTSLTIQCQVDSQVTMMFWYRQQPGQSLTLIATANQGSEATYESGFVIDKFPISRPNLTFSTLTVSNMSPEDSSIYLCSVLRGANYGYTFGSGTRLTVV.

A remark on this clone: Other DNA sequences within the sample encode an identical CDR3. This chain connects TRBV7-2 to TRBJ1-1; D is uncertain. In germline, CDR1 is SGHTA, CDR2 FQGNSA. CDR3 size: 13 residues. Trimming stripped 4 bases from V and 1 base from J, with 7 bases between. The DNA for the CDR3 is TGTGCCAGCAGCTCTCAGTCGAACACTGAAGCTTTCTTT. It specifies CASSSQSNTEAFF.

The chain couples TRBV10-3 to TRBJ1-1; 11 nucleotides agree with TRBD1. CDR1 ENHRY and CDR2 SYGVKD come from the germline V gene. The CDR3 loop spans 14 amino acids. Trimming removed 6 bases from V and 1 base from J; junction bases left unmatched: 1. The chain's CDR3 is CAIRGQGANTEAFF. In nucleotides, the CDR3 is TGTGCCATCAGAGGACAGGGGGCGAACACTGAAGCTTTCTTT.

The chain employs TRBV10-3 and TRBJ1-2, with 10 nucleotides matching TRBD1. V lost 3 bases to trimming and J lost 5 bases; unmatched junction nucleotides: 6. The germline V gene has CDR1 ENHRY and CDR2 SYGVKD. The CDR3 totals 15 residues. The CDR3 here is CAISEMDRGFYGYTF. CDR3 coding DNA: TGTGCCATCAGTGAAATGGACAGGGGGTTTTATGGCTACACCTTC.

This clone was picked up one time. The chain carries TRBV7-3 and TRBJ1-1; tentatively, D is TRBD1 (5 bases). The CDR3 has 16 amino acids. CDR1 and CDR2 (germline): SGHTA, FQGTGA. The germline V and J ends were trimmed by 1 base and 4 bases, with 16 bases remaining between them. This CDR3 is CASSLRVGRGGTEAFF. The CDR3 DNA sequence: TGTGCCAGCAGCTTAAGAGTTGGACGGGGGGGCACTGAAGCTTTCTTT.

The CDR3 nucleotides read TGTGCCAGCAGTTTATGGTCAAGGGGGCGTTCACCCCTCCACTTT. It yields the protein CASSLWSRGRSPLHF. This sequence joins TRBV28 and TRBJ1-6; 7 bases match TRBD1. This CDR3 region has 15 residues. CDR1 is MDHEN, CDR2 SYDVKM, per germline. The V segment lost 0 bases and the J segment 9 bases; nucleotides outside the gene matches: 5. Variable domain in full (rest from reference TRBV28 and TRBJ1-6): DVKVTQSSRYLVKRTGEKVFLECVQDMDHENMFWYRQDPGLGLRLIYFSYDVKMKEKGDIPEGYSVSREKKERFSLILESASTNQTSMYLCASSLWSRGRSPLHFGNGTRLTVT.

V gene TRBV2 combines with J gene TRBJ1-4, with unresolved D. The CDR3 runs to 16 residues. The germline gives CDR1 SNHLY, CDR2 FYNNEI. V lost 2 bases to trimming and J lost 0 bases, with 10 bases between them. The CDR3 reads CASSERVVATNEKLFF. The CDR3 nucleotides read TGTGCCAGCAGTGAAAGAGTGGTTGCAACTAATGAAAAACTGTTTTTT.

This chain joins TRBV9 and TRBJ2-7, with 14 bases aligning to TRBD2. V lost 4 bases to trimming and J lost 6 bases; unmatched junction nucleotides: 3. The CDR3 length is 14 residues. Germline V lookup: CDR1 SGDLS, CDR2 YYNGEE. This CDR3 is CASSSGLAGAEQYF. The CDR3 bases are TGTGCCAGCAGCTCGGGACTAGCGGGAGCCGAGCAGTACTTC.

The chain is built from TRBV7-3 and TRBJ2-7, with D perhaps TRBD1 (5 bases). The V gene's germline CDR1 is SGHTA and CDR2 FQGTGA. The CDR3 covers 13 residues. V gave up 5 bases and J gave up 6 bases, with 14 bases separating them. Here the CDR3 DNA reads TGTGCCAGCAGCCCCACGACAGCGTCCGAGCAGTACTTC. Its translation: CASSPTTASEQYF.

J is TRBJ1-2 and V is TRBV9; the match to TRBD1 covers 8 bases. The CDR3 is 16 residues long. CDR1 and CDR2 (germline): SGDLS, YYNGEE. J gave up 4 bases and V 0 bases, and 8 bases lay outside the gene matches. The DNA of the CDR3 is TGTGCCAGCAGCGTAGGCCAGGGGGCATCCTCCTATGGCTACACCTTC. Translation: CASSVGQGASSYGYTF.

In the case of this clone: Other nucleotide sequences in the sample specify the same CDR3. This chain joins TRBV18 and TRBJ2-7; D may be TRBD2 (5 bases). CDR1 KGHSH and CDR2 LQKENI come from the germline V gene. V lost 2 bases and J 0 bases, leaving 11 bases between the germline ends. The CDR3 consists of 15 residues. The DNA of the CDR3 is TGTGCCAGCTCACCAAAGACGGGGAGCTCCTACGAGCAGTACTTC. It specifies CASSPKTGSSYEQYF.

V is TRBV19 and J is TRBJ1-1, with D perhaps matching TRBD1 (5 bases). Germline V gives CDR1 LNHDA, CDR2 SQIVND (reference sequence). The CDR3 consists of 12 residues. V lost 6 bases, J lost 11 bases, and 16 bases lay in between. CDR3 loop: CASSLGPAGAFF. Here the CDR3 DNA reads TGTGCCAGTAGCCTAGGCCCCGCAGGGGCTTTCTTT.

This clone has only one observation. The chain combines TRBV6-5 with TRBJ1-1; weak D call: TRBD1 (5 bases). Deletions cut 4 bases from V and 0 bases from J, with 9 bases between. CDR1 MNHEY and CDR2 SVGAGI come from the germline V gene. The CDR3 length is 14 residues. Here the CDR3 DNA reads TGTGCCAGCAGTTTCGGGACTCTGAACACTGAAGCTTTCTTT. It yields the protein CASSFGTLNTEAFF.

CDR3 loop: CASGGQSSGANVLTF. As DNA, the CDR3 is TGTGCCAGCGGGGGACAGTCCTCTGGGGCCAACGTCCTGACTTTC. The chain joins TRBV2 to TRBJ2-6, with 7 bases that match TRBD1. The CDR3 is 15 residues long. With V trimmed by 8 bases and J by 0 bases, 4 bases remained unmatched. Germline V gene sequence: CDR1 SNHLY, CDR2 FYNNEI.

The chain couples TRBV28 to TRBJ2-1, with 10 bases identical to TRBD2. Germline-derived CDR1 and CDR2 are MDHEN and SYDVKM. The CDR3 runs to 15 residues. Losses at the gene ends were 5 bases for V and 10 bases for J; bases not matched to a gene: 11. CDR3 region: CASSHPASGSREQFF. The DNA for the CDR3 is TGTGCCAGCAGTCACCCTGCTAGCGGGAGCCGCGAGCAGTTCTTC.

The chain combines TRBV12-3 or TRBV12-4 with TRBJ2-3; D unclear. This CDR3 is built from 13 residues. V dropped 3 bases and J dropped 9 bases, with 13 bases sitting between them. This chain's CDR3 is CASSFSGPQTQYF. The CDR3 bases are TGTGCCAGCAGTTTTTCTGGGCCTCAGACGCAGTATTTT.

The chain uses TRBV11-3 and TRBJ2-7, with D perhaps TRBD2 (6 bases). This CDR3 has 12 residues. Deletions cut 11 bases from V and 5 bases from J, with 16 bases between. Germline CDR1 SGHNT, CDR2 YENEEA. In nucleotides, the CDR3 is TGTGCCCGGGGGACTCCCTGCCACGAGCAGTACTTC. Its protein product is CARGTPCHEQYF.

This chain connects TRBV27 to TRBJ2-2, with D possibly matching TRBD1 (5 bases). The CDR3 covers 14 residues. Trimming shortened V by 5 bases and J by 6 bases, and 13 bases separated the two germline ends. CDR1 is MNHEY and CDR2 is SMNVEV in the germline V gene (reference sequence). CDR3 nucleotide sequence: TGTGCCAGCAGTGGGGCCGGTGCGGCCGGGGAGCTGTTTTTT. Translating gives CASSGAGAAGELFF.

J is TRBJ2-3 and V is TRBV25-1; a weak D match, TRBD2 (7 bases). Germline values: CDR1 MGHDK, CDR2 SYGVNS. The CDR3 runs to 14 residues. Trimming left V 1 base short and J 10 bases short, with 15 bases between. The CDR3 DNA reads TGTGCCAGCAGTGAATCTTGGGGGGGCCGGGCGCAGTATTTT. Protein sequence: CASSESWGGRAQYF. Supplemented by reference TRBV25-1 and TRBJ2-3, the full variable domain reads EADIYQTPRYLVIGTGKKITLECSQTMGHDKMYWYQQDPGMELHLIHYSYGVNSTEKGDLSSESTVSRIRTEHFPLTLESARPSHTSQYLCASSESWGGRAQYFGPGTRLTVL.

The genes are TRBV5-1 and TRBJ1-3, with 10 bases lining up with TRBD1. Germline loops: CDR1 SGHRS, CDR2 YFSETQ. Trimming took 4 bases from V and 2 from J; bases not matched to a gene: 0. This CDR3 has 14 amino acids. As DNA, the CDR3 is TGCGCCAGCAGCGGACAGGGGGCTGGAAACACCATATATTTT. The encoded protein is CASSGQGAGNTIYF.

The CDR3 DNA sequence: TGTGCCAGCAGTTACTTCGGGACAGACTACGAGCAGTACTTC. Protein product: CASSYFGTDYEQYF. The chain combines TRBV6-2 or TRBV6-3 with TRBJ2-7, with 7 nucleotides matching TRBD1. Germline V gene lookup returns CDR1 MNHEY and CDR2 SVGEGT. This CDR3 contains 14 residues. V was pared by 1 base and J by 3 bases, with 3 bases of the junction left unmatched.

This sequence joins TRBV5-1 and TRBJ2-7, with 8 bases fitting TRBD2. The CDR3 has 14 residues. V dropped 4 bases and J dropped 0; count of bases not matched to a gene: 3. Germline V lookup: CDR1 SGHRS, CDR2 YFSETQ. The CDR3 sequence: CASSLGGGSYEQYF. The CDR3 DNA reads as TGCGCCAGCAGCCTCGGGGGGGGCTCCTACGAGCAGTACTTC.

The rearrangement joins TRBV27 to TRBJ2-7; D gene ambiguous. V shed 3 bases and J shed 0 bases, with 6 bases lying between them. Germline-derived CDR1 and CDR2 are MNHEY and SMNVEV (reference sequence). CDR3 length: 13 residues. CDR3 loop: CASSFLSSYEQYF. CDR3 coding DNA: TGTGCCAGCAGTTTCTTGAGCTCCTACGAGCAGTACTTC.

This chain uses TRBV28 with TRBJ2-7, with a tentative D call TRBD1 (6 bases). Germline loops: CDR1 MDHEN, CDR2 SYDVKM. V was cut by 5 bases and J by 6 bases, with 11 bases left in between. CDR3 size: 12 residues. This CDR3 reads CASSLTGREQYF. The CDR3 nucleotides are TGTGCCAGCAGTCTCACAGGGCGCGAGCAGTACTTC.

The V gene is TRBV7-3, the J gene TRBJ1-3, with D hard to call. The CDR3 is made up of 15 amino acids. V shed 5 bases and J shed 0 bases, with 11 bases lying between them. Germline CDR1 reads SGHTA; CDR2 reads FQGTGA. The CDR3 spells CASSDGRGSGNTIYF. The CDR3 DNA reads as TGTGCCAGCAGCGACGGTCGGGGCTCTGGAAACACCATATATTTT.